These 14 T cell receptor beta chains share one sample of origin, sequenced in a study of shared clonotypes between healthy human individuals. Profiling relied on immunoSEQ multiplex PCR, and the TCRdb table lists in-frame clones only, not all of them. This sample yields 2 million to 2.5 million clones, of which 85% to 95% are seen a single time; approximately 0.13% belongs to the top ten. The sample taken for sequencing was naive CD4+ T cells sorted from blood. The subset denotes: CD45RA+ positively selected. Every receptor here comes from a man younger than 35 in good health.

The chain combines TRBV6-5 with TRBJ2-7; the D gene is possibly TRBD1 (5 bases). The germline V gene encodes CDR1 MNHEY and CDR2 SVGAGI. V gave up 7 bases and J gave up 2 bases, with 9 bases separating them. The CDR3 covers 12 residues. The CDR3 DNA reads TGTGCCAGCAAGGGGCTAACCTACGAGCAGTACTTC. It translates to CASKGLTYEQYF.

Worth noting for this clone: Other DNA variants within this sample encode the same CDR3. This sequence joins TRBV2 and TRBJ1-4; D is uncertain. Germline CDR1 is SNHLY and CDR2 is FYNNEI. With 3 bases removed from V and 7 bases from J, the gap between germline ends came to 6 bases. The CDR3 has 12 residues. CDR3 region: CASSEAGEKLFF. The CDR3 nucleotides read TGTGCCAGCAGTGAGGCGGGTGAAAAACTGTTTTTT.

This chain uses TRBV2 with TRBJ2-2, with D hard to call. V lost 8 bases to trimming and J lost 2 bases, with 9 bases between them. The CDR3 length is 13 residues. Germline values: CDR1 SNHLY, CDR2 FYNNEI. CDR3 sequence: CASSTQNTGELFF. The CDR3 DNA reads as TGTGCCAGCTCGACCCAAAACACCGGGGAGCTGTTTTTT.

V gene TRBV6-1 combines with J gene TRBJ1-1, with a tentative D call TRBD1 (6 bases). V lost 0 bases and J lost 1, with 12 bases in between. The CDR3 has 16 amino acids. Looked up from germline, CDR1 is MNHNS and CDR2 is SASEGT. CDR3 residues: CASSEARGRGNTEAFF. DNA of the CDR3: TGTGCCAGCAGTGAAGCGCGGGGGCGGGGGAACACTGAAGCTTTCTTT.

This clone was seen only once. The chain joins TRBV19 to TRBJ1-4; TRBD1 might be the D (6 bases). The CDR3 has 17 amino acids. Trimming shortened V by 2 bases and J by 5 bases, and 18 bases separated the two germline ends. CDR1 LNHDA and CDR2 SQIVND come from the germline V gene (reference sequence). This chain's CDR3 is CASSIYGGTLENEKLFF. CDR3 bases: TGTGCCAGTAGTATATATGGTGGGACACTGGAAAATGAAAAACTGTTTTTT.

The chain uses TRBV5-4 and TRBJ1-2, with D unclear. V lost 0 bases and J lost 7, with 10 bases in between. The CDR3 has 13 residues. CDR1 and CDR2 from the germline V gene are SGHNT and YYREEE (reference sequence). The CDR3 nucleotides read TGTGCCAGCAGCTTGGTCTCGGGTGGTGGCTACACCTTC. Translation: CASSLVSGGGYTF. The complete variable domain, with remaining parts taken from reference TRBV5-4 and TRBJ1-2, reads ETGVTQSPTHLIKTRGQQVTLRCSSQSGHNTVSWYQQALGQGPQFIFQYYREEENGRGNFPPRFSGLQFPNYSSELNVNALELDDSALYLCASSLVSGGGYTFGSGTRLTVV.

The chain carries TRBV6-5 and TRBJ2-7; 7 nucleotides match TRBD1. The CDR3 covers 15 residues. The trim removed 0 bases at V and 0 bases at J, leaving 2 bases unmatched. CDR1 and CDR2 from the germline V gene are MNHEY and SVGAGI. CDR3 sequence: CASSYSWDSSYEQYF. CDR3 DNA: TGTGCCAGCAGTTACTCGTGGGACAGCTCCTACGAGCAGTACTTC.

The rearrangement joins TRBV21-1 to TRBJ2-7. TRBV21-1 is a pseudogene segment. This CDR3 region has 15 residues. CDR3 DNA sequence: TGTGCCAGCACCCCCTGTGGGGAAACCCCCTACGAGCAGTACTTC. It yields the protein CASTPCGETPYEQYF.

The CDR3: CASSVNPSDTQYF. CDR3 coding DNA: TGTGCCAGCAGCGTAAATCCCTCGGATACGCAGTATTTT. The V and J genes are TRBV9 and TRBJ2-3; D not resolved. The length of the CDR3 is 13 residues. Germline V gene data show CDR1 as SGDLS and CDR2 as YYNGEE. With 1 base removed from V and 6 bases from J, the gap between germline ends came to 9 bases.

The rearrangement joins TRBV7-3 to TRBJ2-7, with a possible D match to TRBD1 (5 bases). Between the trimmed V and J ends, which lost 2 bases and 9 bases, there was a span of 14 bases. The CDR3 sequence is 13 residues long. From germline, CDR1 is SGHTA and CDR2 FQGTGA. CDR3 in DNA: TGTGCCAGCAGCTTACAGGAGAATACAGGGCAGTACTTC. Amino acids: CASSLQENTGQYF.

With regard to this clone: The sample contains more than one DNA sequence encoding this CDR3. The genes are TRBV10-3 and TRBJ1-2; D is uncertain. Germline loops: CDR1 ENHRY, CDR2 SYGVKD. Trimming cost V 0 bases and J 2 bases, with 7 bases left between them. The CDR3 is made up of 14 amino acids. CDR3: CAISESAANYGYTF. Written as DNA, the CDR3 is TGTGCCATCAGTGAGTCAGCAGCCAACTATGGCTACACCTTC.

This clone was recorded many times. V and J are TRBV6-5 and TRBJ2-7, with D perhaps TRBD1 (5 bases). Germline lookup yields CDR1 MNHEY and CDR2 SVGAGI. The CDR3 extends over 13 amino acids. The germline V and J ends were trimmed by 5 bases and 5 bases, with 13 bases remaining between them. The CDR3 here is CASSTPWGDEQYF. The CDR3 DNA reads as TGTGCCAGCAGTACCCCCTGGGGCGACGAGCAGTACTTC.

A remark on this clone: This CDR3 is also generated by other DNA sequences in the sample. The rearrangement joins TRBV30 to TRBJ2-2; the D is unclear. Germline assignment: CDR1 GTSNPN and CDR2 SVGIG (reference sequence). V lost 0 bases and J lost 0, with 5 bases in between. This CDR3 region has 14 residues. CDR3 sequence (DNA): TGTGCCTGGAGTGTCAGACCGAACACCGGGGAGCTGTTTTTT. Protein sequence: CAWSVRPNTGELFF.

The chain employs TRBV10-1 and TRBJ2-3; D is ambiguous. The ends were cut back, 5 bases at V and 3 bases at J, with 3 bases in the middle. CDR3 size: 11 residues. The germline gives CDR1 WNHNN, CDR2 SYGVQD (reference sequence). The CDR3 DNA sequence: TGCGCCAGCAGTCGTACAGATACGCAGTATTTT. Its translation is CASSRTDTQYF.